This is a list of T cell receptor beta chains from one sample in a study of T cell responses to AZD1222 COVID-19 vaccine. Clones were read by immunoSEQ multiplex PCR, and TCRdb kept only the in-frame ones, dropping some. The sample lists roughly 160,000 clones; 85% to 95% were seen once. This sample comprised peripheral blood, obtained on day 0 of AZD1222 vaccination. The receptors originated from an adult in good health. The CDR3 runs from the conserved cysteine through the conserved F or W. The order of the fields is V gene, J gene, clone size, D gene, CDR3 DNA, CDR3 protein. A D gene is named only where the DNA matches it firmly. Only part of the rows carry a size: once, few, many, or a class if the clone is expanded.

v_gene: TRBV9
j_gene: TRBJ2-1
abundance: NA
d_gene: TRBD2
CDR3nt: TGTGCCAGCAGCAAGCCTCCCTTTCGCGGGGGCTCCTACAATGAGCAGTTCTTC
CDR3aa: CASSKPPFRGGSYNEQFF

v_gene: TRBV7-8
j_gene: TRBJ2-7
abundance: NA
d_gene: NA
CDR3nt: TGTGCCAGCAGCTTCAGGGCCGAGCAGTACTTC
CDR3aa: CASSFRAEQYF

v_gene: TRBV28
j_gene: TRBJ1-1
abundance: NA
d_gene: TRBD1
CDR3nt: TGTGCCAGCAGTCAAAACCCTTCTCCGGGACAGGGGGGAGCTTTCTTT
CDR3aa: CASSQNPSPGQGGAFF

v_gene: TRBV5-1
j_gene: TRBJ2-5
abundance: NA
d_gene: TRBD1
CDR3nt: TGCGCCAGCAGCCCAGGGGGACCTATAACTCAAGAGACCCAGTACTTC
CDR3aa: CASSPGGPITQETQYF

v_gene: TRBV6-2/TRBV6-3
j_gene: TRBJ1-5
abundance: once
d_gene: TRBD1
CDR3nt: TGTGCCAGCAGTACAGGGGGGCAGCCCCAGCATTTT
CDR3aa: CASSTGGQPQHF

v_gene: TRBV7-8
j_gene: TRBJ2-3
abundance: NA
d_gene: NA
CDR3nt: TGTGCCAGCAGCTTAGCGGGATTACGGTACATGGATACGCAGTATTTT
CDR3aa: CASSLAGLRYMDTQYF

v_gene: TRBV3-1/TRBV3-2
j_gene: TRBJ1-2
abundance: NA
d_gene: NA
CDR3nt: TGTGCCAGCAGCCATCTCGACGTCCTGGAGTATGGCTACACCTTC
CDR3aa: CASSHLDVLEYGYTF

v_gene: TRBV9
j_gene: TRBJ2-2
abundance: once
d_gene: NA
CDR3nt: TGTGCCAGCAGCCCGAGGACAAGGGGGGCAACCGGGGAGCTGTTTTTT
CDR3aa: CASSPRTRGATGELFF

v_gene: TRBV30
j_gene: TRBJ1-6
abundance: NA
d_gene: NA
CDR3nt: TGTGCCTGGAGTTGGCAGGGTGTCAGTTCACCCCTCCACTTT
CDR3aa: CAWSWQGVSSPLHF

v_gene: TRBV5-6
j_gene: TRBJ2-4
abundance: NA
d_gene: NA
CDR3nt: TGTGCCAGCAGCCTTAGGGGTTCCCACAAAAACATTCAGTACTTC
CDR3aa: CASSLRGSHKNIQYF

v_gene: TRBV6-2/TRBV6-3
j_gene: TRBJ1-5
abundance: NA
d_gene: NA
CDR3nt: TGTGCCAGCAGTTACTCGCACAATCAGCCCCAGCATTTT
CDR3aa: CASSYSHNQPQHF

v_gene: TRBV29-1
j_gene: TRBJ1-2
abundance: once
d_gene: NA
CDR3nt: TGCAGCGTTCTGGGAAACTATGGCTACACCTTC
CDR3aa: CSVLGNYGYTF

v_gene: TRBV5-4
j_gene: TRBJ2-2
abundance: NA
d_gene: NA
CDR3nt: TGTGCCAGCAGCTTGGCGACGGAATCCGGGGAGCTGTTTTTT
CDR3aa: CASSLATESGELFF

v_gene: TRBV10-3
j_gene: TRBJ1-4
abundance: NA
d_gene: TRBD1
CDR3nt: TGTGCCATCAGCATGGACAGGGTGGAAGAAAAACTGTTTTTT
CDR3aa: CAISMDRVEEKLFF

v_gene: TRBV3-1/TRBV3-2
j_gene: TRBJ1-5
abundance: NA
d_gene: NA
CDR3nt: TGTGCCAGCAGCCAAGATACCACCAATCAGCCCCAGCATTTT
CDR3aa: CASSQDTTNQPQHF

v_gene: TRBV12-3/TRBV12-4
j_gene: TRBJ1-3
abundance: NA
d_gene: NA
CDR3nt: TGTGCCAGCAGTCGGAACACAGGAAACACCATATATTTT
CDR3aa: CASSRNTGNTIYF

v_gene: TRBV27
j_gene: TRBJ1-2
abundance: NA
d_gene: NA
CDR3nt: TGTGCCAGCGATTCGGGCCCGGGGTCGGACTATGGCTACACCTTC
CDR3aa: CASDSGPGSDYGYTF

v_gene: TRBV6-5
j_gene: TRBJ1-2
abundance: NA
d_gene: NA
CDR3nt: TGTGCCAGCAGCGTAGGGTTTGGCGGCTACACCTTC
CDR3aa: CASSVGFGGYTF

v_gene: TRBV21-1
j_gene: TRBJ1-5
abundance: once
d_gene: NA
CDR3nt: TGTGCCAGCAGCAAAGATAACCACAGGGAGGGCAATCAGCCCCAGCATTTT
CDR3aa: CASSKDNHREGNQPQHF

v_gene: TRBV5-1
j_gene: TRBJ1-1
abundance: NA
d_gene: NA
CDR3nt: TGCGCCAGCAGCCCGCCGGGACTGGGAAGCACTGAAGCTTTCTTT
CDR3aa: CASSPPGLGSTEAFF

v_gene: TRBV9
j_gene: TRBJ1-2
abundance: NA
d_gene: TRBD1
CDR3nt: TGTGCCAGCAGCCCTCAGACAGGGGGCTATGGCTACACCTTC
CDR3aa: CASSPQTGGYGYTF

v_gene: TRBV11-2
j_gene: TRBJ2-5
abundance: once
d_gene: NA
CDR3nt: TGTGCCAGCAGTTTCAGGACAGACCAAGAGACCCAGTACTTC
CDR3aa: CASSFRTDQETQYF

v_gene: TRBV28
j_gene: TRBJ2-7
abundance: NA
d_gene: TRBD2
CDR3nt: TGTGCCAGCAGGGGGACTAGCCGAACCTACGAGCAGTACTTC
CDR3aa: CASRGTSRTYEQYF

v_gene: TRBV7-8
j_gene: TRBJ2-7
abundance: NA
d_gene: TRBD2
CDR3nt: TGTGCCAGCAGCTTAGGGACTAGCGGCCCCGAGCAGTACTTC
CDR3aa: CASSLGTSGPEQYF

v_gene: TRBV6-5
j_gene: TRBJ1-2
abundance: NA
d_gene: NA
CDR3nt: TGTGCCAGCAGTTACTCGGGGGGCAGGGGCTACACCTTC
CDR3aa: CASSYSGGRGYTF

v_gene: TRBV2
j_gene: TRBJ2-2
abundance: NA
d_gene: NA
CDR3nt: TGTGCCAGCAAGCGGAGGGCGAACACCGGGGAGCTGTTTTTT
CDR3aa: CASKRRANTGELFF

v_gene: TRBV18
j_gene: TRBJ2-2
abundance: NA
d_gene: TRBD1
CDR3nt: TGTGCCAGCTCAATCGGGACAGACAACACCGGGGAGCTGTTTTTT
CDR3aa: CASSIGTDNTGELFF

v_gene: TRBV10-1
j_gene: TRBJ2-7
abundance: NA
d_gene: NA
CDR3nt: TGCGCCAGCCCGGTGGCCTACGAGCAGTACTTC
CDR3aa: CASPVAYEQYF

v_gene: TRBV5-6
j_gene: TRBJ1-1
abundance: NA
d_gene: NA
CDR3nt: TGTGCCAGCAGCCGAAGGGGTGGGGGGAACACTGAAGCTTTCTTT
CDR3aa: CASSRRGGGNTEAFF

v_gene: TRBV28
j_gene: TRBJ1-1
abundance: NA
d_gene: TRBD1
CDR3nt: TGTGCCAGCAGTTGGACAGGGATGTACACTGAAGCTTTCTTT
CDR3aa: CASSWTGMYTEAFF

v_gene: TRBV6-5
j_gene: TRBJ1-4
abundance: NA
d_gene: TRBD1
CDR3nt: TGTGCCAGCATTGTGGACAGGGGTCGTGAAAAACTGTTTTTT
CDR3aa: CASIVDRGREKLFF